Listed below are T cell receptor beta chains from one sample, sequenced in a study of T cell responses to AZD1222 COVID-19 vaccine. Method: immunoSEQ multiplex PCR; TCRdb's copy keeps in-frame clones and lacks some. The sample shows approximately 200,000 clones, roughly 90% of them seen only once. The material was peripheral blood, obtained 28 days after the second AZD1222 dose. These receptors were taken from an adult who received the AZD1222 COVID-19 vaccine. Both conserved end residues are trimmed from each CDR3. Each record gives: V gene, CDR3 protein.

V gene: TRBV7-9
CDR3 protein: ASSIPGQGETEAF

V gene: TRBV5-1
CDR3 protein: ASSLGGAPYNEQF

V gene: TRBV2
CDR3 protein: ASSPQDSPGGLF

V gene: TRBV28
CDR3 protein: ASSLRGEGQPQH

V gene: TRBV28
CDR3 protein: ASSLWTSGSFNEQY

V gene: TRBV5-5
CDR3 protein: ASSLGVLTNYGYT

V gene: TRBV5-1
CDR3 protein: ASSLGVAGQGYQETQY

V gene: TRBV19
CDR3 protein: ASSIWVTSSQETQY

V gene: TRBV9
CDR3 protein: ASSVGRLAGGSLETQY

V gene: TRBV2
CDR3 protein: ASFPGQGARTGELF

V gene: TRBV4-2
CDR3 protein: ASSHGNSGYEQY

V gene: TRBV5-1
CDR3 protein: ASSLPQGARNVRGYGYT

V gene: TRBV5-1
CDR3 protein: ASSFTGTIQETQY

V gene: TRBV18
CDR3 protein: ASSGDRGRGANVLT

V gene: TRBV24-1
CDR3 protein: ATSDLSGASGYT

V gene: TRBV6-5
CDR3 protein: ASSYLGRVGETQY

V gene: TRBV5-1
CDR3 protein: ASSDPPGRAYNEQF

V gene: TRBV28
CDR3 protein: ASRNRDRDVDTIY

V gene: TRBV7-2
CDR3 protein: ASSLRGSEAF

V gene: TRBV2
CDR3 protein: ASSEGGATNTGELF

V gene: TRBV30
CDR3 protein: AWSVRGTGDSPLH

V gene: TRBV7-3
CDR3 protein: ASSLIPAESYNEQF

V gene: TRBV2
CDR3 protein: ASSEQGRGETQY

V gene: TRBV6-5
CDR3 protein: ASSWAGGSTDTQY

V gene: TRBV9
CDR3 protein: ASSSSAGVTRDTQY

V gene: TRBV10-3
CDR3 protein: ASRQGVWTEAF

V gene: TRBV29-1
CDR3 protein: SAEGGRALDTQY

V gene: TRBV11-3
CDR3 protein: ASSPGQGAGGEQF

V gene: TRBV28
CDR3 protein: ASTRGGALNEKLF

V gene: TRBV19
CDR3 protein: ASTSRQGRDPVGQH

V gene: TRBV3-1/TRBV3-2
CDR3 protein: ASSQELGRYEQY

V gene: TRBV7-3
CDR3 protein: ASSLSGSTDTQY

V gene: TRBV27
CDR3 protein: ASTSANEQF

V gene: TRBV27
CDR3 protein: ASSLSLTGELF

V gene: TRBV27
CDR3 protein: ASSSTTGHYGYT

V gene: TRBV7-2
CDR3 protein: ASSLGQGFNGELF

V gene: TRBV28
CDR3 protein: ASRVTPAGSGANVLT

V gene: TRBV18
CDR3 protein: ASSESTGANVLT

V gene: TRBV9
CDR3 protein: ASSKRQGAETQY

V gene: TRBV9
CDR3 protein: ASSVIQGAAEAF

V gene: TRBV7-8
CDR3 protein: ASSLAGGETQY

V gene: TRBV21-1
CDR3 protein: ASSKAPRGGRNQPQH

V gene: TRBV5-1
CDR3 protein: ASSPLQSSYNSPLH

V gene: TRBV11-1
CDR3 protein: ASKDVGGRRDTQY

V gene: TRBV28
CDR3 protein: ASCLAAPGTDTQY

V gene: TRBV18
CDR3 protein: ASSPQGPSTEAF

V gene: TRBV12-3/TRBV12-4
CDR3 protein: ASSSFYEQY

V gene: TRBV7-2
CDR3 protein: ASSSRDFLYEQY

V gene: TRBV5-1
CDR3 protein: ASSLDTTSYEQY

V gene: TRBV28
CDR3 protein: ASSLPPGGFGYT

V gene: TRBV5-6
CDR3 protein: ASSSPGANVLT

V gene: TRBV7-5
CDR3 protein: ARSRTPTEVANYGYT

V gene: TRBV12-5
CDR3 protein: ASGLVWGANYGYT